This T cell receptor (beta chain) was captured in a study of T-cell reconstitution after alpha-beta-depleted transplantation in children (dated by TCRdb to the mid-2010s). Turning to the overall study: T-cell immune reconstitution after TCRalphabeta/CD19-depleted allogeneic hematopoietic cell transplantation in children was quantitatively tracked in the study by means of TCR repertoire profiling.

Concerning this clonotype itself: Its antigen remains undetermined. This may be a read error, as it is one base from a much larger clone.

The method behind the library was PCR. Sequencing was performed on an Illumina HiSeq 2500. To normalize quantification of the TCRbeta repertoire, the TCR libraries were built with molecular barcoding that relied on unique molecular identifiers. TCRdb took the public reads, trimmed them with fastp at Q25, ran MiXCR for clone calling and kept in-frame beta chains. Entries that share a CDR3 protein sequence are merged under the most common genes and DNA. Here the sample has some 500,000 distinct CDR3 sequences; 15% to 20% occur a single time. The ten top clones hold approximately 3% of the sample. V is shortened by 1 base, J by 8 bases, and the region joining them spans 8 bases. CDR3 length: 11 amino acids, cysteine to phenylalanine. The entry retains the CDR3 DNA only, 33 bases that are in frame from base 1. In the germline V gene, CDR1 corresponds to SQVTM and CDR2 to ANQGSEA.

The chain is encoded by TRBV29-1 joined to TRBJ1-2, and the D gene may be TRBD1, 5 bases matching. This sample comprised PBMCs from the stem cell graft donor, obtained from the stem cell graft. The sequence was obtained from a human donor who donated a stem cell graft to a child with acute lymphoblastic leukemia. The CDR3 sequence is CSVEGGDGYTF. The DNA sequence follows: TGCAGCGTTGAAGGAGGGGACGGCTACACCTTC.